This TCR beta chain was observed in a study of technical replicates of blood from a few donors. The CDR3 contains 15 residues. V lost 6 bases and J lost 3, with 17 bases in between. CDR1 and CDR2 (germline): SGDLS, YYNGEE. TCRdb's copy holds only in-frame clones and misses some; the assay was immunoSEQ multiplex PCR. The table has approximately 59,000 clones, 90% to 95% seen once; the top ten hold 2.5% to 4%. This chain uses TRBV9 with TRBJ2-3; weak D call: TRBD1 (5 bases). The specimen sequenced was PBMCs. The sequence derives from a human donor in good health. Some clones in this sample may be carry-over from other donors' samples. The DNA of the CDR3 is TGTGCCAGCACGTACTCCGGACACAAAACAGATACGCAGTATTTT. Translation gives CASTYSGHKTDTQYF.